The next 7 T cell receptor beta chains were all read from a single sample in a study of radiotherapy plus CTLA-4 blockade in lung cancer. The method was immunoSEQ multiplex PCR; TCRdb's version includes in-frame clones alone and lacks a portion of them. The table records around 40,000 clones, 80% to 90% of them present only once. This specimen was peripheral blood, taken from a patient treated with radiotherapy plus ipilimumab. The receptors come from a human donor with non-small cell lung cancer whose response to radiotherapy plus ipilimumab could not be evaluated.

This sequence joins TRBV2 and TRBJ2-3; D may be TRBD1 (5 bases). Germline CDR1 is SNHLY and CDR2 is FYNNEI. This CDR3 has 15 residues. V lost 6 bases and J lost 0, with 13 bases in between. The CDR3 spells CASRKGAASTDTQYF. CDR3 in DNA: TGTGCCAGCAGAAAAGGGGCAGCGAGCACAGATACGCAGTATTTT.

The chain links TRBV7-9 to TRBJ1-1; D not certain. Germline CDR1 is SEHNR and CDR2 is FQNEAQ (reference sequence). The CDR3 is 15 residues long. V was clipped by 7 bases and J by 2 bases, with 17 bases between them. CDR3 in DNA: TGTGCCAGCATCCCCCTGGCTTTTGGCAACACTGAAGCTTTCTTT. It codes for CASIPLAFGNTEAFF.

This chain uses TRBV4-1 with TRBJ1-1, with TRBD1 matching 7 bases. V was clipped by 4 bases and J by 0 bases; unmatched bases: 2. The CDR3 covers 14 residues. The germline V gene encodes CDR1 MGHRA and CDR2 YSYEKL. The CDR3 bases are TGCGCCAGCAGCCCGGGACAGATGAACACTGAAGCTTTCTTT. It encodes CASSPGQMNTEAFF.

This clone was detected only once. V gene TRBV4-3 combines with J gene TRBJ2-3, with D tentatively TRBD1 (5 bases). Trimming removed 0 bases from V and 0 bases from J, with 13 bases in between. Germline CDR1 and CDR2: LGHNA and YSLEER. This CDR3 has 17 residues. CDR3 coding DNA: TGCGCCAGCAGCCAAGATCCCCACAGGCGCAGCACAGATACGCAGTATTTT. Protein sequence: CASSQDPHRRSTDTQYF.

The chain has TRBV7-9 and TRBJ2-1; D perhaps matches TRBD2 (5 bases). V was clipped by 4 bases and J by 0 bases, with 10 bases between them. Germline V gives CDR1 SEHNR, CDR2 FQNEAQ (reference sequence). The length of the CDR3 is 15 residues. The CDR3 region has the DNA TGTGCCAGCAGCTCGGGGTTCCCCTCCTACAATGAGCAGTTCTTC. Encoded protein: CASSSGFPSYNEQFF.

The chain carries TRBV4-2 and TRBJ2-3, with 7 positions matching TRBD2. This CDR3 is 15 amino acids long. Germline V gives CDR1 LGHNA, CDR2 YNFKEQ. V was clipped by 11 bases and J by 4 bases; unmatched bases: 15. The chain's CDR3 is CAAGDGGGSADTQYF. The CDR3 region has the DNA TGTGCCGCGGGGGACGGTGGCGGTTCCGCAGATACGCAGTATTTT.

CDR3 residues: CASSLRTSGKDTGELFF. CDR3 DNA sequence: TGTGCCAGCAGCCTCAGGACTAGCGGGAAGGACACCGGGGAGCTGTTTTTT. The V gene is TRBV11-2, the J gene TRBJ2-2; TRBD2 matches at 12 bases. Germline V gene sequence: CDR1 SGHAT, CDR2 FQNNGV. Trimming removed 5 bases from V and 3 bases from J; junction bases left unmatched: 7. This CDR3 has 17 residues.